Shown below are 21 T cell receptor beta chains from a single sample sequenced in a study of cytomegalovirus exposure and HLA in healthy donors. Primers included in the PCR were 60 Vbeta and 13 Jbeta primers. Profiled with immunoSEQ multiplex PCR; TCRdb holds only in-frame clones, not every one. The sample consists of 35,000 to 45,000 clones, roughly 63% of them appearing once. The sequencing input was PBMCs. The source of these receptors is a man aged 60 to 75 in good health and CMV-seropositive.

V and J are TRBV5-4 and TRBJ2-5, with TRBD2 identical over 13 bases. Losses at the gene ends were 4 bases for V and 4 bases for J; bases not matched to a gene: 4. The length of the CDR3 is 15 residues. The germline V gene encodes CDR1 SGHNT and CDR2 YYREEE (reference sequence). The DNA for the CDR3 is TGTGCCAGCAGCCGACTAGCGGGAGGTTCAGAGACCCAGTACTTC. Amino acids: CASSRLAGGSETQYF.

The chain has TRBV4-1 and TRBJ1-5, with D tentatively TRBD1 (5 bases). Germline V gene data show CDR1 as MGHRA and CDR2 as YSYEKL. The CDR3 length is 17 residues. Between the trimmed V and J ends, which lost 1 base and 0 bases, there was a span of 13 bases. CDR3 protein: CASSQVVGTYSNQPQHF. As DNA, the CDR3 is TGCGCCAGCAGCCAAGTCGTGGGGACTTATAGCAATCAGCCCCAGCATTTT.

V gene TRBV2 combines with J gene TRBJ2-3; the match to TRBD2 covers 7 bases. The CDR3 contains 13 residues. From germline, CDR1 is SNHLY and CDR2 FYNNEI. Losses at the gene ends were 7 bases for V and 5 bases for J; bases not matched to a gene: 6. The CDR3 bases are TGTGCCAGCACCCCCTTAGCGGGAGATACGCAGTATTTT. Its translation: CASTPLAGDTQYF.

As DNA, the CDR3 is TGTGCCAGCAGCAAAACTAGCGGGAGGTCCGGGGAGCTGTTTTTT. Its translation: CASSKTSGRSGELFF. The chain links TRBV25-1 to TRBJ2-2; TRBD2 aligns across 12 bases. The CDR3 has 15 residues. Per germline, CDR1 MGHDK and CDR2 SYGVNS. V shed 6 bases and J 6 bases; nucleotides not matched to a gene: 5.

The chain combines TRBV10-3 with TRBJ2-5; TRBD2 agrees at 8 bases. This CDR3 has 14 amino acids. Germline-derived CDR1 and CDR2 are ENHRY and SYGVKD. Unmatched junction bases numbered 3, after V lost 3 bases and J lost 3 bases. CDR3 nucleotides: TGTGCCATCAGTGAAGAAGCGGGAGAAGAGACCCAGTACTTC. This sequence encodes CAISEEAGEETQYF.

The rearrangement joins TRBV14 to TRBJ2-7, with 7 bases identical to TRBD1. The CDR3 runs to 13 residues. Trimming cost V 4 bases and J 3 bases; bases outside gene matches: 3. The V gene's germline CDR1 is SGHDN and CDR2 FVKESK. CDR3 DNA sequence: TGTGCCAGCAGCCGAGGGACAGTCTACGAGCAGTACTTC. It yields the protein CASSRGTVYEQYF.

The CDR3 here is CASSQDMSDSREAFF. CDR3 coding DNA: TGTGCCAGCAGCCAAGATATGTCGGACTCAAGGGAAGCTTTCTTT. The chain links TRBV4-2 to TRBJ1-1; no firm D call. From germline, CDR1 is LGHNA and CDR2 YNFKEQ. With 0 bases removed from V and 8 bases from J, the gap between germline ends came to 16 bases. The CDR3 is 15 residues long.

V is TRBV6-4 and J is TRBJ2-3; the match to TRBD2 covers 8 bases. The V gene end was trimmed by 6 bases and the J gene end by 0 bases; junction bases not matched to a gene: 2. This CDR3 contains 14 residues. The V gene's germline CDR1 is MRHNA and CDR2 SNTAGT. The DNA of the CDR3 is TGTGCCAGCAGGTCTAGCGGGAGCACAGATACGCAGTATTTT. This translates into CASRSSGSTDTQYF.

This chain links TRBV6-1 with TRBJ1-5; no reliable D call. CDR1 and CDR2 from the germline V gene are MNHNS and SASEGT. The length of the CDR3 is 14 residues. Trimming shortened V by 10 bases and J by 9 bases, and 22 bases separated the two germline ends. CDR3 amino acids: CATDTQEWRRPQHF. The CDR3 DNA sequence: TGTGCCACCGACACTCAGGAGTGGAGGCGGCCCCAGCATTTT.

This clone came up once. This chain joins TRBV6-6 and TRBJ2-1; 7 bases match TRBD2. J gave up 10 bases and V 4 bases, and 7 bases lay outside the gene matches. CDR1 is MNHNY and CDR2 is SVGAGI in the germline V gene (reference sequence). The CDR3 contains 13 residues. The CDR3 bases are TGTGCCAGCAGTTCTCTGGTGGGAGGGGAGCAGTTCTTC. Translated: CASSSLVGGEQFF.

The V and J genes are TRBV18 and TRBJ2-3, with D possibly matching TRBD1 (5 bases). Germline CDR1 KGHSH, CDR2 LQKENI. V was clipped by 2 bases and J by 4 bases, with 22 bases between them. The CDR3 sequence is 18 residues long. The CDR3 bases are TGTGCCAGCTCACCATGGGGTACAGCTGACAGTATCGCAGATACGCAGTATTTT. Its translation is CASSPWGTADSIADTQYF.

This sequence joins TRBV4-1 and TRBJ1-2; TRBD1 agrees at 7 bases. Trimming took 2 bases from V and 2 from J; bases not matched to a gene: 5. Germline assignment: CDR1 MGHRA and CDR2 YSYEKL. The CDR3 is 15 residues long. CDR3 bases: TGCGCCAGCAGCCAACCCCAGACAGGGAACTATGGCTACACCTTC. Its translation is CASSQPQTGNYGYTF.

This clone was observed a handful of times. The chain combines TRBV7-2 with TRBJ2-7, with 10 bases lining up with TRBD1. Germline V gene lookup returns CDR1 SGHTA and CDR2 FQGNSA. The V and J ends lost 4 bases and 5 bases, in that order; junction bases with no gene match: 8. This CDR3 contains 15 residues. The CDR3, as DNA: TGTGCCAGCAGCTCCCAGACAGGGGGCCTCGACGAGCAGTACTTC. This gives the protein CASSSQTGGLDEQYF.

This sequence joins TRBV27 and TRBJ1-5; no clear D gene. The CDR3 consists of 14 residues. V was cut by 6 bases and J by 0 bases, with 9 bases left in between. Germline CDR1 reads MNHEY; CDR2 reads SMNVEV (reference sequence). As DNA, the CDR3 is TGTGCCAGCAGGTCTATAGATAGCAATCAGCCCCAGCATTTT. This gives the protein CASRSIDSNQPQHF.

The chain joins TRBV4-2 to TRBJ2-5; 9 positions match TRBD1. Germline V CDR1 and CDR2: LGHNA, YNFKEQ. V lost 4 bases and J lost 4; bases outside the gene matches: 4. This CDR3 has 14 residues. CDR3 sequence reads: CASSLQGARETQYF. Here the CDR3 DNA reads TGTGCCAGCAGCCTACAGGGGGCTAGAGAGACCCAGTACTTC.

This clone was observed a few times. V is TRBV7-2 and J is TRBJ1-4; a weak D match, TRBD1 (5 bases). CDR3 length equals 16 residues. CDR1 is SGHTA, CDR2 FQGNSA, per germline. The ends were cut back, 2 bases at V and 8 bases at J, with 18 bases in the middle. The CDR3 region is CASSLSRPSRGEKLFF. In DNA, the CDR3 is TGTGCCAGCAGCTTAAGTCGGCCCTCCCGGGGGGAAAAACTGTTTTTT.

To note about this clone: Other DNA sequences in this specimen translate into the identical CDR3. V and J are TRBV4-2 and TRBJ1-2, with D maybe TRBD1 (6 bases). The germline gives CDR1 LGHNA, CDR2 YNFKEQ. This CDR3 is 15 amino acids long. V shed 0 bases and J shed 8 bases, with 16 bases lying between them. The CDR3 DNA is TGTGCCAGCAGCCAAGATCCCCGGGACATGCGGGGCTACACCTTC. Encoded protein: CASSQDPRDMRGYTF.

V usage is TRBV5-1 and J usage is TRBJ1-1; the D gene is possibly TRBD1 (6 bases). The V gene's germline CDR1 is SGHRS and CDR2 YFSETQ. V was clipped by 2 bases and J by 4 bases, with 9 bases between them. This CDR3 region has 13 residues. The CDR3 region has the DNA TGCGCCAGCAGCTTTGGACAGAGCACTGAAGCTTTCTTT. This gives the protein CASSFGQSTEAFF.

The chain is built from TRBV10-3 and TRBJ2-3; D unclear. The CDR3 consists of 17 residues. CDR1 ENHRY and CDR2 SYGVKD come from the germline V gene. The V gene lost 0 bases and the J gene lost 0 bases, with 13 bases spanning the gap. CDR3 nucleotide sequence: TGTGCCATCAGTGAGTCGGTACAAATCGCTAGCACAGATACGCAGTATTTT. This gives the protein CAISESVQIASTDTQYF.

This rearrangement joins TRBV25-1 to TRBJ1-1; D gene uncertain. Germline V lookup: CDR1 MGHDK, CDR2 SYGVNS. V was trimmed by 3 bases and J by 6 bases, leaving 14 bases between them. The CDR3 sequence is 14 residues long. The CDR3 nucleotides read TGTGCCAGCAGTGACGCGCTTAGAGGTGCTGAAGCTTTCTTT. As protein: CASSDALRGAEAFF.

This chain links TRBV6-5 with TRBJ2-1, with TRBD2 matching 15 bases. Germline-derived CDR1 and CDR2 are MNHEY and SVGAGI. Trimming removed 4 bases from V and 3 bases from J; junction bases left unmatched: 1. This CDR3 is 16 amino acids long. The CDR3 reads CASSSGLAGGYNEQFF. CDR3 nucleotides: TGTGCCAGCAGTTCGGGACTAGCGGGAGGCTACAATGAGCAGTTCTTC.